The 24 T cell receptor beta chains reported below all come from one sample, sequenced in a study of blood T cell repertoires in COVID-19. Data came from immunoSEQ multiplex PCR; TCRdb stores just in-frame clones and leaves some out. The top ten hold about 2% of the sample, which has approximately 97,000 clones, about 90% seen once. The sample taken for sequencing was peripheral blood. Receptors were obtained from a man aged 45-60 years with COVID-19, enrolled during active disease.

The chain couples TRBV14 to TRBJ1-2; a weak D match, TRBD1 (6 bases). The V gene lost 3 bases and the J gene lost 3 bases, with 20 bases spanning the gap. This CDR3 contains 17 residues. Germline CDR1 reads SGHDN; CDR2 reads FVKESK. This chain's CDR3 is CASSHRTLTGTHYGYTF. In DNA form, the CDR3 reads TGTGCCAGCAGCCACCGCACCCTTACCGGGACACACTATGGCTACACCTTC. The full variable domain, its missing parts supplied by reference TRBV14 and TRBJ1-2, is EAGVTQFPSHSVIEKGQTVTLRCDPISGHDNLYWYRRVMGKEIKFLLHFVKESKQDESGMPNNRFLAERTGGTYSTLKVQPAELEDSGVYFCASSHRTLTGTHYGYTFGSGTRLTVV.

The chain recombines TRBV12-3 or TRBV12-4 with TRBJ1-1; D uncertain. The CDR3 is made up of 13 amino acids. Between the trimmed V and J ends, which lost 3 bases and 4 bases, there was a span of 9 bases. As DNA, the CDR3 is TGTGCCAGCAGTTTGAGCAGCGGCACTGAAGCTTTCTTT. Translating it yields CASSLSSGTEAFF.

The gene calls are TRBV13 and TRBJ2-5; tentative D call: TRBD1 (6 bases). Between the trimmed V and J ends, which lost 4 bases and 1 base, there was a span of 10 bases. Germline V gives CDR1 PRHDT, CDR2 FYEKMQ (reference sequence). The CDR3 covers 14 residues. CDR3 DNA sequence: TGTGCCAGCAGCTCCGGACAGCCCCAAGAGACCCAGTACTTC. The encoded protein is CASSSGQPQETQYF.

The chain uses TRBV4-2 and TRBJ2-5; a possible D gene is TRBD2 (5 bases). The CDR3 contains 14 residues. Germline lookup yields CDR1 LGHNA and CDR2 YNFKEQ. V shed 0 bases and J shed 1 base, with 6 bases lying between them. The CDR3 nucleotides are TGTGCCAGCAGCCAAGAGACTACCCAAGAGACCCAGTACTTC. Translated, it gives CASSQETTQETQYF.

This clone was seen once. This chain's CDR3 is CASSQDRGTAYGYTF. The CDR3, as DNA: TGCGCCAGCAGCCAAGATCGCGGGACGGCCTATGGCTACACCTTC. The rearrangement uses TRBV4-3 and TRBJ1-2; weak D call: TRBD1 (5 bases). The CDR3 runs 15 residues. The germline V gene has CDR1 LGHNA and CDR2 YSLEER. V was shortened by 0 bases and J by 4 bases, with 12 bases between the two germline ends.

In its sample, this clone was seen once. The chain employs TRBV6-5 and TRBJ1-4; D is uncertain. The CDR3 is made up of 13 amino acids. V shed 6 bases and J shed 4 bases, with 9 bases lying between them. Germline values: CDR1 MNHEY, CDR2 SVGAGI. CDR3 bases: TGTGCCAGCAGCCCGCCCAGTAATGAAAAACTGTTTTTT. It encodes CASSPPSNEKLFF.

The chain couples TRBV7-3 to TRBJ2-1, with 8 positions matching TRBD2. Germline-derived CDR1 and CDR2 are SGHTA and FQGTGA. This CDR3 region has 16 residues. V dropped 5 bases and J dropped 0; count of bases not matched to a gene: 6. In nucleotides, the CDR3 is TGTGCCAGCAGCCTTTCCGGGACTAGCTCCTACAATGAGCAGTTCTTC. Protein sequence: CASSLSGTSSYNEQFF.

V and J are TRBV7-2 and TRBJ1-6; 11 bases map to TRBD1. The length of the CDR3 is 15 residues. Looked up from germline, CDR1 is SGHTA and CDR2 is FQGNSA. V trimming: 6 bases; J trimming: 14 bases; junction bases outside the gene matches: 12. CDR3 nucleotides: TGTGCCAGCAGTCGAGGACAGGGGGCGCGTCAATCCCTCCACTTT. The encoded protein is CASSRGQGARQSLHF.

CDR3 loop: CASSEYSGRGAYEQYF. CDR3 nucleotides: TGCGCCAGCAGTGAGTATTCGGGCAGGGGTGCCTACGAGCAGTACTTC. The V call is TRBV10-1, the J call TRBJ2-7, with a weak D call TRBD1 (6 bases). CDR1 is WNHNN, CDR2 SYGVQD, per germline (reference sequence). The CDR3 sequence is 16 residues long. V lost 1 base and J 2 bases, leaving 15 bases between the germline ends.

V and J are TRBV5-5 and TRBJ1-1; D gene ambiguous. Trimming left V 0 bases short and J 11 bases short, with 17 bases between. CDR3 size: 14 residues. In germline, CDR1 is SGHKS, CDR2 YYEKEE (reference sequence). CDR3 nucleotides: TGTGCCAGCAGCTTGGGGGGATTGGGGAGTAGGGCTTTCTTT. This gives the protein CASSLGGLGSRAFF.

The chain combines TRBV6-4 with TRBJ1-1; 8 bases align to TRBD1. V trimming: 3 bases; J trimming: 4 bases; junction bases outside the gene matches: 1. Germline assignment: CDR1 MRHNA and CDR2 SNTAGT. The CDR3 consists of 13 residues. CDR3 nucleotide sequence: TGTGCCAGCAGTGAACAGGGGGGCACTGAAGCTTTCTTT. It is translated as CASSEQGGTEAFF.

This chain joins TRBV13 and TRBJ2-2; a possible D gene is TRBD2 (7 bases). The V end was cut by 4 bases, the J end by 0 bases, with 12 bases between. The CDR3 consists of 16 residues. Germline CDR1 reads PRHDT; CDR2 reads FYEKMQ (reference sequence). This chain's CDR3 is CASSSAGQPNTGELFF. CDR3 DNA: TGTGCCAGCAGCTCAGCGGGACAACCGAACACCGGGGAGCTGTTTTTT.

The rearrangement links TRBV19 to TRBJ1-1; D ambiguous. The length of the CDR3 is 13 residues. Between the trimmed V and J ends, which lost 7 bases and 0 bases, there was a span of 9 bases. Germline lookup yields CDR1 LNHDA and CDR2 SQIVND (reference sequence). The CDR3 DNA sequence: TGTGCCAGTATTAGTCCGTTGAACACTGAAGCTTTCTTT. Protein sequence: CASISPLNTEAFF.

The J gene is TRBJ2-7, the V gene TRBV5-1; perhaps TRBD2 as D (6 bases). This CDR3 spans 15 amino acids. V was clipped by 4 bases and J by 7 bases, with 21 bases between them. CDR1 is SGHRS, CDR2 YFSETQ, per germline. The CDR3 nucleotides read TGCGCCAGCAGCCCTGGGACGGCGGGGATAGGGGAGCAGTACTTC. It yields the protein CASSPGTAGIGEQYF. Looking up the rest from reference TRBV5-1 and TRBJ2-7 gives the full variable domain: KAGVTQTPRYLIKTRGQQVTLSCSPISGHRSVSWYQQTPGQGLQFLFEYFSETQRNKGNFPGRFSGRQFSNSRSEMNVSTLELGDSALYLCASSPGTAGIGEQYFGPGTRLTVT.

This clone appeared a few times. This sequence joins TRBV7-2 and TRBJ1-5, with 8 positions matching TRBD1. CDR1 is SGHTA and CDR2 is FQGNSA in the germline V gene. The CDR3 consists of 15 residues. The ends lost 5 bases at V and 1 base at J; junction bases unmatched: 4. This CDR3 is CASSPGQGSNQPQHF. The CDR3 bases are TGTGCCAGCAGCCCAGGACAGGGCAGCAATCAGCCCCAGCATTTT. Variable domain in full (rest from reference TRBV7-2 and TRBJ1-5): GAGVSQSPSNKVTEKGKDVELRCDPISGHTALYWYRQSLGQGLEFLIYFQGNSAPDKSGLPSDRFSAERTGGSVSTLTIQRTQQEDSAVYLCASSPGQGSNQPQHFGDGTRLSIL.

The genes are TRBV18 and TRBJ2-2; no clear D. The CDR3 has 13 amino acids. Germline V gene lookup returns CDR1 KGHSH and CDR2 LQKENI. The V end lost 5 bases, the J end lost 0 bases, and 4 bases lay between the germline ends. The CDR3 sequence is CASSSSNTGELFF. In DNA form, the CDR3 reads TGTGCCAGCTCATCTTCGAACACCGGGGAGCTGTTTTTT.

As DNA, the CDR3 is TGTGCCTGGAGTGTCGGACAGAATAGCAATCAGCCCCAGCATTTT. Amino acids: CAWSVGQNSNQPQHF. The chain carries TRBV30 and TRBJ1-5; the D gene is possibly TRBD1 (6 bases). V was trimmed by 0 bases and J by 0 bases, leaving 9 bases between them. This CDR3 spans 15 amino acids. Germline-derived CDR1 and CDR2 are GTSNPN and SVGIG (reference sequence).

The V and J genes are TRBV6-5 and TRBJ2-3; TRBD2 is a possible D gene (5 bases). Trimming stripped 7 bases from V and 2 bases from J, with 13 bases between. Germline V gives CDR1 MNHEY, CDR2 SVGAGI. This CDR3 has 14 residues. In DNA, the CDR3 is TGTGCCAGCACGGGCGGGCAGGACACAGATACGCAGTATTTT. Translating it yields CASTGGQDTDTQYF.

This clone appeared once. The rearrangement joins TRBV27 to TRBJ1-5, with D maybe TRBD1 (6 bases). The germline V gene has CDR1 MNHEY and CDR2 SMNVEV (reference sequence). This CDR3 comprises 16 residues. The ends were cut back, 8 bases at V and 0 bases at J, with 17 bases in the middle. The CDR3 region is CASGRRTGSSNQPQHF. The CDR3 DNA sequence: TGTGCCAGCGGTAGGCGCACAGGGTCTAGCAATCAGCCCCAGCATTTT.

V and J are TRBV27 and TRBJ2-1; D ambiguous. V was pared by 3 bases and J by 3 bases, with 12 bases between. This CDR3 is built from 15 residues. Germline-derived CDR1 and CDR2 are MNHEY and SMNVEV (reference sequence). For the CDR3, the DNA is TGTGCCAGCAGTTTGAGCGCCCCGATCTACAATGAGCAGTTCTTC. This codes for CASSLSAPIYNEQFF.

This clone has just a few counts. The rearrangement uses TRBV30 and TRBJ2-3; TRBD2 aligns across 12 bases. Germline lookup yields CDR1 GTSNPN and CDR2 SVGIG (reference sequence). The CDR3 runs 16 residues. J gave up 5 bases and V 1 base, and 7 bases lay outside the gene matches. This chain's CDR3 is CAWSEILAGGRDTQYF. For the CDR3, the DNA is TGTGCCTGGAGTGAAATTCTAGCGGGGGGGAGAGATACGCAGTATTTT.

This chain joins TRBV24-1 and TRBJ2-1; no clear D gene. CDR3 length equals 14 residues. Germline CDR1 KGHDR, CDR2 SFDVKD. The V end was cut by 6 bases, the J end by 11 bases, with 19 bases between. CDR3 loop: CATSKSALPGQQFF. CDR3 in DNA: TGTGCCACCAGTAAATCGGCCCTTCCAGGTCAGCAGTTCTTC.

This clone was counted only a few times. The V call is TRBV7-2, the J call TRBJ2-7, with 11 bases identical to TRBD2. The V gene's germline CDR1 is SGHTA and CDR2 FQGNSA. The ends lost 2 bases at V and 0 bases at J; junction bases unmatched: 3. The CDR3 loop spans 16 amino acids. The CDR3 sequence is CASSLRLAGTSYEQYF. The CDR3, as DNA: TGTGCCAGCAGCTTAAGACTAGCGGGGACCTCCTACGAGCAGTACTTC. Full variable domain (missing parts from reference TRBV7-2 and TRBJ2-7): GAGVSQSPSNKVTEKGKDVELRCDPISGHTALYWYRQSLGQGLEFLIYFQGNSAPDKSGLPSDRFSAERTGGSVSTLTIQRTQQEDSAVYLCASSLRLAGTSYEQYFGPGTRLTVT.

The CDR3 here is CASSPRGPNQPQHF. Written as DNA, the CDR3 is TGTGCCAGCAGCCCCCGAGGGCCCAATCAGCCCCAGCATTTT. The chain employs TRBV7-2 and TRBJ1-5; D call uncertain. The CDR3 length is 14 residues. Germline-derived CDR1 and CDR2 are SGHTA and FQGNSA. V lost 5 bases to trimming and J lost 3 bases, with 11 bases between them.